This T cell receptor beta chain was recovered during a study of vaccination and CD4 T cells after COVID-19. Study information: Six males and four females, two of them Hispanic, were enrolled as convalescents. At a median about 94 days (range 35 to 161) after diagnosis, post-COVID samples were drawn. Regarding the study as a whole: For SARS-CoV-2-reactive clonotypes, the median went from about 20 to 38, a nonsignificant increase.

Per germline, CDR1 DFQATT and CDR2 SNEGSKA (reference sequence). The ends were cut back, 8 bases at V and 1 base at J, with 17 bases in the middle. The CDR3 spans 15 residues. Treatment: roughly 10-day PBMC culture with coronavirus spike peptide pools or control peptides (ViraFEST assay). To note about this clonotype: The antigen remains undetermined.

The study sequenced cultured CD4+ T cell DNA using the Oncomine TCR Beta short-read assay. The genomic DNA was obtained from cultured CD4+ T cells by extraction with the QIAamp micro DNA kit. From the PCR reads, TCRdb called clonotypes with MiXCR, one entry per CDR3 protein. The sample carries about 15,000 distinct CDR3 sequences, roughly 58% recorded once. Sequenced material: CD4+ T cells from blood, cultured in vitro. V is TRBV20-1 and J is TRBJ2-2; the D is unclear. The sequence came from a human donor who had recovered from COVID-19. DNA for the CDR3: TGCAGTCGATGCGGAATCCCCTTGAACACCGGGGAGCTGTTTTTT. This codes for CSRCGIPLNTGELFF.